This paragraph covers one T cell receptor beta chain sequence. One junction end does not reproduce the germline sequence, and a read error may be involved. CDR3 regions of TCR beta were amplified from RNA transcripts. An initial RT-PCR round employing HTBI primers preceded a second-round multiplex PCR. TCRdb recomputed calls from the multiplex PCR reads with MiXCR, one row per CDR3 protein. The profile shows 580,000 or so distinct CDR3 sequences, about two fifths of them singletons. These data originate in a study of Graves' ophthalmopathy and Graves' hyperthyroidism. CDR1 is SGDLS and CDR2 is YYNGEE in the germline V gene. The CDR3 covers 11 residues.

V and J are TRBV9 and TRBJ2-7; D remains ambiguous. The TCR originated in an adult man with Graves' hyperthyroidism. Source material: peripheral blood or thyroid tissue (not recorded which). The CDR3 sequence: CASSDGYGQYF. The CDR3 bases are TGTGCCAGCAGCGATGGTTACGGGCAGTACTTC.